Listed below are T cell receptor beta chains from one sample, sequenced in a study of blood T cell repertoires in COVID-19. Sequencing used immunoSEQ multiplex PCR; TCRdb keeps in-frame clones, though not all of them. Among 250,000 or so clones listed, about nine tenths were seen once. The material sequenced was peripheral blood. The receptors come from a woman aged 25 to 39 with active or convalescent COVID-19. Each CDR3 is given without its conserved first and last residue. D genes are given only for firm matches.

D | V | length | CDR3
NA | TRBV21-1 | 10 | ASITGPGGYT
TRBD2 | TRBV5-1 | 16 | ASSLASGGLRVTDTQY
NA | TRBV5-1 | 12 | ASSLGRGDNEQF
TRBD1 | TRBV28 | 14 | ASSPDRGRRFHGYT
NA | TRBV6-2/TRBV6-3 | 13 | ASSYSRVKNQPQH
TRBD2 | TRBV10-3 | 13 | AISAGGDAYNEQF
TRBD2 | TRBV30 | 12 | AWKPWLAGDTQY
NA | TRBV4-3 | 14 | ASSHDKFTGKEKLF
TRBD2 | TRBV7-3 | 14 | ASSLKVPGGAGELF
NA | TRBV5-1 | 15 | ASSLGGRSQTNYGYT